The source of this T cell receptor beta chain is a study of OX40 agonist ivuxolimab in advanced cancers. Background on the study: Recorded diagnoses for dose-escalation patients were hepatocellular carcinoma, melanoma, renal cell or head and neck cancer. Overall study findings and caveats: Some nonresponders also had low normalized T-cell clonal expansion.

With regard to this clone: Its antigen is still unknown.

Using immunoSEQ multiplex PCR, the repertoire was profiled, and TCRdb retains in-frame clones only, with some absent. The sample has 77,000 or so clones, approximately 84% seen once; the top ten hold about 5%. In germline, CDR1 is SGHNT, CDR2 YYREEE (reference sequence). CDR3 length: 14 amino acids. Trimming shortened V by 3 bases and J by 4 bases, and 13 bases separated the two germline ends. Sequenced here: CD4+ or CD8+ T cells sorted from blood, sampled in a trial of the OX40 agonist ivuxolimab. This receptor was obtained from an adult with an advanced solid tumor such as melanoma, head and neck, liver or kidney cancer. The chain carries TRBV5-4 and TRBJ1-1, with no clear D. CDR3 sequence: CASSSRTLGTEAFF. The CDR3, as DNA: TGTGCCAGCAGCTCTAGGACGTTGGGCACTGAAGCTTTCTTT. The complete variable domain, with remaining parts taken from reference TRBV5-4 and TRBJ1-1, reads ETGVTQSPTHLIKTRGQQVTLRCSSQSGHNTVSWYQQALGQGPQFIFQYYREEENGRGNFPPRFSGLQFPNYSSELNVNALELDDSALYLCASSSRTLGTEAFFGQGTRLTVV.